This entry is about one TCR beta chain. The antigen remains undetermined. Both TCR beta VDJ combination and CDR3 sequence profiling were carried out. Genomic DNA was the template for this profiling. MiXCR, run by TCRdb on the reads, gives a single entry per CDR3 protein. The sample records approximately 190,000 distinct CDR3 sequences, less than 65% being singletons. These data belong to a study of CD8+CD57+ T cells in acquired aplastic anemia. As for the study in general: Mean yield of DNA from sorted CD4+ and CD8+ cells was roughly 3.2 ug.

The V gene lost 5 bases and the J gene lost 6 bases, with 18 bases spanning the gap. This CDR3 comprises 14 residues. Germline V CDR1 and CDR2: SGDLS, YYNGEE. Findings and limits, study-wide: Patient and control CD8+ Simpson's diversity was not significantly different. Found in both controls and patients were approximately 29 CD8+ CDR3 sequences.

The receptor comes from a human donor with severe aplastic anemia or a healthy control (not recorded which). Sequenced: sorted CD4+, CD8+, or CD8+CD57+ T cells (not recorded which) from PBMCs. The chain couples TRBV9 to TRBJ2-7; D is perhaps TRBD2 (5 bases). DNA of the CDR3: TGTGCCAGCAGTTTTCTGCTCGGACTGGGCGAGCAGTACTTC. Translating gives CASSFLLGLGEQYF.